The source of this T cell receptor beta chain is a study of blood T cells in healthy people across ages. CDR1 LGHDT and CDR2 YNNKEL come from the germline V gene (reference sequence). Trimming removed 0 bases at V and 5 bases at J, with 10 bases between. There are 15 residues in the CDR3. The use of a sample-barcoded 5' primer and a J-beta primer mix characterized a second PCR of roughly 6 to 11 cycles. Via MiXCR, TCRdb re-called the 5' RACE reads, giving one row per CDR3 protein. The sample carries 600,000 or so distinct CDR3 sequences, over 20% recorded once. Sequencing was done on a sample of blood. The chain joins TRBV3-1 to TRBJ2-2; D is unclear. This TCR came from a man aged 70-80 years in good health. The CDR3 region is CASSQEGRSTGELFF. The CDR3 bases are TGTGCCAGCAGCCAAGAAGGCAGATCTACCGGGGAGCTGTTTTTT.